Listed below are T cell receptor beta chains from one sample, sequenced in a study of yellow fever vaccine responses in identical twins. Each CDR3 protein gets one entry after TCRdb re-called the RT-PCR reads with MiXCR. The profile shows roughly 2,200 distinct CDR3 sequences, 8.5% to 9% of them singletons. The sample was T cells from blood (PBMCs), unsorted or a sorted subset (not recorded which), taken 2 to 3 years after vaccination. The receptors stem from a woman aged 18-29 years who received the yellow fever vaccine. The CDR3 runs from the conserved cysteine through the conserved F or W.

v_gene: TRBV7-9
j_gene: TRBJ2-2
CDR3aa: CASSRDRLPDTGELFF

v_gene: TRBV4-1
j_gene: TRBJ2-7
CDR3aa: CASRPVTGTYEQYF

v_gene: TRBV5-4
j_gene: TRBJ2-7
CDR3aa: CASSLEGIYEQYF

v_gene: TRBV4-1
j_gene: TRBJ2-2
CDR3aa: CASSQDRQITGELFF

v_gene: TRBV12-3/TRBV12-4
j_gene: TRBJ2-2
CDR3aa: CASSLRPGQGFGELFF

v_gene: TRBV28
j_gene: TRBJ2-2
CDR3aa: CASSPGMITGELFF

v_gene: TRBV5-1
j_gene: TRBJ2-7
CDR3aa: CASSREAAREQYF

v_gene: TRBV6-4
j_gene: TRBJ2-1
CDR3aa: CASSDSAETYTEQFF

v_gene: TRBV20-1
j_gene: TRBJ2-7
CDR3aa: CSAPDSLGSSYEQYF

v_gene: TRBV6-1
j_gene: TRBJ1-5
CDR3aa: CASRTAINQPQHF

v_gene: TRBV6-2/TRBV6-3
j_gene: TRBJ2-3
CDR3aa: CASSHALETDTQYF

v_gene: TRBV4-3
j_gene: TRBJ2-1
CDR3aa: CASSQYDSYNEQFF

v_gene: TRBV5-1
j_gene: TRBJ1-4
CDR3aa: CASSLGGAVEKLFF

v_gene: TRBV7-2
j_gene: TRBJ2-7
CDR3aa: CASSLGRKAEQYF